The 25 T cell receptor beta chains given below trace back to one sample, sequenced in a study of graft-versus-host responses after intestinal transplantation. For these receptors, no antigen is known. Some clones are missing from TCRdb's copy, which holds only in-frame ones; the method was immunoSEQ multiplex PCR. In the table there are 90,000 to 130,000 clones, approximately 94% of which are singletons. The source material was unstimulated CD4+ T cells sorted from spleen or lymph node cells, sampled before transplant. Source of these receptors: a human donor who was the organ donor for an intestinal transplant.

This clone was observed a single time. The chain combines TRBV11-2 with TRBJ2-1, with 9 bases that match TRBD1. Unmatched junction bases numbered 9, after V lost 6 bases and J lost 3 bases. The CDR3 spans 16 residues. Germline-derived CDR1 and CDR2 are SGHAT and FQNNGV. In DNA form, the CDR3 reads TGTGCCAGCAGGGGAACAGGGGGCGCTTTCTACAATGAGCAGTTCTTC. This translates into CASRGTGGAFYNEQFF.

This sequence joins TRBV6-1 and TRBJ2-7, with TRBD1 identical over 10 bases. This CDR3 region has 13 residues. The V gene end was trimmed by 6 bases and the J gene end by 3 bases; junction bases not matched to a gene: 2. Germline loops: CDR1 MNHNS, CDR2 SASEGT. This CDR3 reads CASRGQGGYEQYF. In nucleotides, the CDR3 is TGTGCCAGCAGAGGACAGGGGGGCTACGAGCAGTACTTC.

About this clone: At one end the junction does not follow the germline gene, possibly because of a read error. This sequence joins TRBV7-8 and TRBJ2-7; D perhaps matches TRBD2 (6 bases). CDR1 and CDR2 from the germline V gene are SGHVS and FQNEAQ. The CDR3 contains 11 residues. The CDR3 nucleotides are TGTGCCAGCAGCTGGGGACTGGCGGCGTCCTTC. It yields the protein CASSWGLAASF.

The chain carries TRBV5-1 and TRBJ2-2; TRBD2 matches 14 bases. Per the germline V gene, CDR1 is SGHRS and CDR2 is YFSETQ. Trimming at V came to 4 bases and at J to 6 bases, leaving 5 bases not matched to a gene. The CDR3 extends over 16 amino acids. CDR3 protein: CASSARLAGGPGELFF. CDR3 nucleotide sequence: TGCGCCAGCAGCGCGAGACTAGCGGGAGGGCCCGGGGAGCTGTTTTTT.

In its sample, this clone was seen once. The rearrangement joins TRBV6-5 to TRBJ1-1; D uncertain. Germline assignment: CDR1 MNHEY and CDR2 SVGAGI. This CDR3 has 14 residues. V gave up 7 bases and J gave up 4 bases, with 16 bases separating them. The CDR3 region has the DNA TGTGCCAGCACCCATCCCGTCATCTCCACTGAAGCTTTCTTT. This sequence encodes CASTHPVISTEAFF.

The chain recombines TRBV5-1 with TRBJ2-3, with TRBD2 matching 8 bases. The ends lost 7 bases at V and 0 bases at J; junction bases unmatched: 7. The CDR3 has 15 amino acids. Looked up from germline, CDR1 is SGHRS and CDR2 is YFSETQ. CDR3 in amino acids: CASGGAGASTDTQYF. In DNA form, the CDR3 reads TGCGCCAGCGGGGGAGCGGGGGCTAGCACAGATACGCAGTATTTT.

CDR3 loop: CASSSSLLAGDVNEQFF. The CDR3 bases are TGTGCCAGCAGTTCCTCCTTACTAGCGGGGGATGTTAATGAGCAGTTCTTC. The chain joins TRBV28 to TRBJ2-1, with TRBD2 matching over 11 bases. V trimming: 4 bases; J trimming: 7 bases; junction bases outside the gene matches: 12. The CDR3 covers 17 residues. CDR1 and CDR2 (germline): MDHEN, SYDVKM.

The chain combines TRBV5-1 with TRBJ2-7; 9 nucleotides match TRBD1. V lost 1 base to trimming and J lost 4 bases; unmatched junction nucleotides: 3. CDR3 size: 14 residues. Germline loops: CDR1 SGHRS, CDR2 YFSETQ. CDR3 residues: CASSLTGGRYEQYF. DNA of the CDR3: TGCGCCAGCAGCTTGACAGGGGGCAGGTACGAGCAGTACTTC.

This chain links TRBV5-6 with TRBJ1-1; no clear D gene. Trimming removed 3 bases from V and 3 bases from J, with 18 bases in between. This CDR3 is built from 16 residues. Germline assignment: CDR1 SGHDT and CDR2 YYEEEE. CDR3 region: CASSSLGDRTDTEAFF. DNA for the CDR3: TGTGCCAGCAGCTCCCTCGGGGATAGGACGGACACTGAAGCTTTCTTT. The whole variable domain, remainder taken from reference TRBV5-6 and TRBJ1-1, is DAGVTQSPTHLIKTRGQQVTLRCSPKSGHDTVSWYQQALGQGPQFIFQYYEEEERQRGNFPDRFSGHQFPNYSSELNVNALLLGDSALYLCASSSLGDRTDTEAFFGQGTRLTVV.

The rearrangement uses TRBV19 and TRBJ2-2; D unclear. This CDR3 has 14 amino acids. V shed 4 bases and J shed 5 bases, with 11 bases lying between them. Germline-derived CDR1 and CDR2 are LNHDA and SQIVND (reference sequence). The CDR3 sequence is CASSTQKGTGELFF. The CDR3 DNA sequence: TGTGCCAGTAGTACGCAAAAAGGGACCGGGGAGCTGTTTTTT.

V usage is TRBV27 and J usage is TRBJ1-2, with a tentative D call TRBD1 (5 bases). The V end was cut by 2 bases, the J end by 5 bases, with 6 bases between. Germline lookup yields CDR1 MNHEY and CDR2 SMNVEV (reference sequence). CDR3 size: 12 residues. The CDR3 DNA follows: TGTGCCAGCAGTTTACAGGGTTATGGCTACACCTTC. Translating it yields CASSLQGYGYTF.

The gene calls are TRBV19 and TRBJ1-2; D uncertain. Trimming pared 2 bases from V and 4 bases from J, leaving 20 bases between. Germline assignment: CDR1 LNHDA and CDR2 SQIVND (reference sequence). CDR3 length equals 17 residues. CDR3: CASSITRSGGSIYGYTF. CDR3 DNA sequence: TGTGCCAGTAGTATAACTCGTTCGGGCGGATCGATCTATGGCTACACCTTC.

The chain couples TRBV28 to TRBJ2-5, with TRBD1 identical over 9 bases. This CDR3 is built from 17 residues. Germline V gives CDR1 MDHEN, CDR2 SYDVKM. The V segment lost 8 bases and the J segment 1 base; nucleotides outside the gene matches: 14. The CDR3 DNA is TGTGCCAGCTCTAACCCTCCCCGGGGACAGGGCCAAGAGACCCAGTACTTC. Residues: CASSNPPRGQGQETQYF.

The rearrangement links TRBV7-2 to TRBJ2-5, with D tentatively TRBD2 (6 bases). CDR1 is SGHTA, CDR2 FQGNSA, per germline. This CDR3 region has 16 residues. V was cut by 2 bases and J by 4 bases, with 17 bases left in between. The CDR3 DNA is TGTGCCAGCAGCTTATATTCCGATTTGGAGGGAGAGACCCAGTACTTC. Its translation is CASSLYSDLEGETQYF.

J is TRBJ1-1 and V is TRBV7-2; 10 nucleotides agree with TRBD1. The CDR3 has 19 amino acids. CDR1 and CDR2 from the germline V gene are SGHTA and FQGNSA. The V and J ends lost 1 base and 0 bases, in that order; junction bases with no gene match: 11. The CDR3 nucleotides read TGTGCCAGCAGCTTAGGGCGCGGGACAGGGGTTGGGATGAACACTGAAGCTTTCTTT. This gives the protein CASSLGRGTGVGMNTEAFF.

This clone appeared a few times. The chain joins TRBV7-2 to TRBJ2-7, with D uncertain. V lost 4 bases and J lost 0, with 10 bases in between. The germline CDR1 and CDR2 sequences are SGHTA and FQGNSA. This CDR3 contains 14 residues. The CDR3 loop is CASSSPERSYEQYF. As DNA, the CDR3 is TGTGCCAGCAGCTCCCCGGAGCGCTCCTACGAGCAGTACTTC.

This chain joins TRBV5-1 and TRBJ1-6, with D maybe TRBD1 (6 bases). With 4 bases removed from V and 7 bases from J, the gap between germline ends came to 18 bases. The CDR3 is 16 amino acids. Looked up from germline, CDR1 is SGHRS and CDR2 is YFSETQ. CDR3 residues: CASSEDPGARNSPLHF. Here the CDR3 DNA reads TGCGCCAGCAGCGAGGACCCGGGGGCGCGGAATTCACCCCTCCACTTT.

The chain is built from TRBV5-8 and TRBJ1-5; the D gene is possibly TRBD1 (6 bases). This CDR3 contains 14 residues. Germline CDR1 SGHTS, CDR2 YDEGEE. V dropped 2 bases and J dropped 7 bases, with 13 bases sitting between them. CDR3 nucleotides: TGTGCCAGCAGCTTAGCAGGGGTGCCCCAGCCCCAGCATTTT. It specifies CASSLAGVPQPQHF.

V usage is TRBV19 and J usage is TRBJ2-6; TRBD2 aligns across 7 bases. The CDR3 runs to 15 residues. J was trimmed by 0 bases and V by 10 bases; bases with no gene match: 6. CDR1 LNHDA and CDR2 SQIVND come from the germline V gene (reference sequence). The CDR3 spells CAIGTTYSGANVLTF. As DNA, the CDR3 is TGTGCCATCGGGACTACGTACTCTGGGGCCAACGTCCTGACTTTC.

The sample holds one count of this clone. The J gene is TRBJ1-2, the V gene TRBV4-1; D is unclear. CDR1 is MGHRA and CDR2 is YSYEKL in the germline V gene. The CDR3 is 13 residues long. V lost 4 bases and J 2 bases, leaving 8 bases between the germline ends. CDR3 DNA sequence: TGCGCCAGCAGCCCTTTGGGGAACTATGGCTACACCTTC. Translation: CASSPLGNYGYTF.

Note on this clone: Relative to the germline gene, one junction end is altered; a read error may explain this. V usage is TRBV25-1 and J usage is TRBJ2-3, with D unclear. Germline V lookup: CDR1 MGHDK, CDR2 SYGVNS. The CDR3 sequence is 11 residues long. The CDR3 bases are TGTGCCAGCAGTGAATCTGATAGGCAGTATTTT. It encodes CASSESDRQYF.

The CDR3 spells CAIRGGQIYEQYF. The DNA for the CDR3 is TGTGCCATCCGGGGGGGACAGATCTACGAGCAGTACTTC. V and J are TRBV10-3 and TRBJ2-7, with D possibly matching TRBD2 (8 bases). The CDR3 has 13 amino acids. V dropped 8 bases and J dropped 3 bases, with 14 bases sitting between them. The V gene's germline CDR1 is ENHRY and CDR2 SYGVKD.

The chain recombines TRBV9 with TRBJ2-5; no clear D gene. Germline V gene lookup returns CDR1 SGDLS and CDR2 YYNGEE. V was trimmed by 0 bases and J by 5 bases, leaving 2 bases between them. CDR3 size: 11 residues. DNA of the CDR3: TGTGCCAGCAGCGTAGAGGAGACCCAGTACTTC. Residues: CASSVEETQYF.

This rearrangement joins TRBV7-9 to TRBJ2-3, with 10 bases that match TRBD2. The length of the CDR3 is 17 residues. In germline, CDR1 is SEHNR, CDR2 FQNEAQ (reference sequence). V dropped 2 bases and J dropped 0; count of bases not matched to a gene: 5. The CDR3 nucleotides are TGTGCCAGCAGCTTACATTCGACTAGCGGGAGCACAGATACGCAGTATTTT. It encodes CASSLHSTSGSTDTQYF.

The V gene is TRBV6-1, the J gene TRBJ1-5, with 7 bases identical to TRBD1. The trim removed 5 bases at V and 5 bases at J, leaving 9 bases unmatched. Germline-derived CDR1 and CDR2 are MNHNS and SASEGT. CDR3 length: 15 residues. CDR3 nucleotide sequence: TGTGCCAGCAGTAGACGACAGGGCAGGCATCAGCCCCAGCATTTT. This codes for CASSRRQGRHQPQHF.